This TCR beta chain was found in a study of neoadjuvant anti-PD-1 for oral cavity cancer. Time point: after neoadjuvant nivolumab, at surgical resection. The repertoire was sequenced with immunoSEQ multiplex PCR; TCRdb's copy has only in-frame clones and lacks some. In the table there are 68,000 or so clones, 85% of which are singletons. CDR1 LNHDA and CDR2 SQIVND come from the germline V gene (reference sequence). With V trimmed by 0 bases and J by 3 bases, 5 bases remained unmatched. The CDR3 has 16 residues. V and J are TRBV19 and TRBJ2-1; 7 positions match TRBD2. Sequencing was performed on PBMCs, taken after nivolumab (anti-PD-1) treatment. The TCR originated in a person between 40 and 85 years old with oral cavity squamous cell carcinoma. DNA for the CDR3: TGTGCCAGTAGTATAGACGCAGCGGGAAACTACAATGAGCAGTTCTTC. Translation: CASSIDAAGNYNEQFF.